This T cell receptor beta chain was captured in a study of cytomegalovirus exposure and HLA in healthy donors. PCR was performed using 60 Vbeta and 13 Jbeta primers. Here immunoSEQ multiplex PCR was the method, and the copy in TCRdb shows in-frame clones only, minus some. The sample contains about 220,000 clones, roughly 82% of which appear only once. Study results and caveats: Reported performance of the classifier showed diagnosis of cytomegalovirus status with high specificity and sensitivity. The authors listed 150 or so TCR beta chains as cytomegalovirus-associated.

The count of this clone is one. Its antigen is currently unknown. The sample comprised PBMCs. The source of this sequence is a middle-aged man in good health and CMV-seropositive.

CDR3: CASSLWTGDEKLFF. DNA of the CDR3: TGCGCCAGCAGCTTGTGGACAGGGGATGAAAAACTGTTTTTT. J is TRBJ1-4 and V is TRBV5-1; 9 bases fit TRBD1. CDR1 is SGHRS, CDR2 YFSETQ, per germline. The trim removed 1 base at V and 6 bases at J, leaving 1 base unmatched. This CDR3 has 14 amino acids.